The rows below give T cell receptor beta chains drawn from one sample of a study of human T cells and chemical hapten exposure. TCRdb ran MiXCR on the RACE reads and lists one entry per CDR3 protein. Of 270,000 or so distinct CDR3 sequences in the sample, roughly 7.4% are singletons; the top ten hold approximately 1.2%. Here the sequenced sample was whole blood, taken in connection with sensitization to the hapten diphenylcyclopropenone (DPC). These receptors came from a man younger than 30 with alopecia areata. Some clones in this sample may be carry-over from other donors' samples. CDR3s include the opening cysteine and the closing phenylalanine or tryptophan.

TRBJ1-5 17 TRBV28 CASRKFPGQLKNQPQHF
TRBJ1-3 16 TRBV6-1 CASSAGGGRRGNTIYF
TRBJ1-6 15 TRBV3-1 CASSHRGNDNSPLHF
TRBJ2-7 16 TRBV7-9 CASSLEPGQGDYEQYF
TRBJ2-1 11 TRBV5-6 CASSYNNEQFF
TRBJ1-6 14 TRBV5-4 CASSRGVYNSPLHF
TRBJ1-2 14 TRBV5-1 CASRNRDGDSGYTF
TRBJ1-1 16 TRBV6-6 CASSYPPGQGNTEAFF
TRBJ2-3 15 TRBV7-9 CASSVAKGRTDTQYF
TRBJ1-2 13 TRBV29-1 CSVEDNPTYGYTF
TRBJ2-7 16 TRBV20-1 CSARDRGGGFGYEQYF
TRBJ1-2 13 TRBV3-1 CASSQEKAYGYTF
TRBJ2-1 15 TRBV27 CASSLIAAPYNEQFF
TRBJ2-7 14 TRBV7-2 CASAGTSGSYEQYF
TRBJ2-2 12 TRBV29-1 CSVYMNTGELFF
TRBJ2-1 14 TRBV27 CASRGQEFYNEQFF
TRBJ2-2 14 TRBV12-3/TRBV12-4 CASTRDRNTGELFF
TRBJ2-3 15 TRBV20-1 CSATQTGGLQDTQYF
TRBJ1-4 15 TRBV6-5 CASSYSGTDYEKLFF
TRBJ1-5 15 TRBV6-2/TRBV6-3 CASSIWTGVIQPQHF
TRBJ2-1 13 TRBV12-3/TRBV12-4 CASKSGAYNEQFF
TRBJ2-2 15 TRBV6-5 CASRRGQSNTGELFF
TRBJ1-1 15 TRBV20-1 CSARSWTGANTEAFF
TRBJ1-6 16 TRBV5-1 CASSLGDRGNNSPLHF
TRBJ2-5 15 TRBV3-1 CASSPLQGRQETQYF
TRBJ2-7 13 TRBV20-1 CSAPGGYSYEQYF
TRBJ2-3 15 TRBV12-3/TRBV12-4 CASRPDRGKTDTQYF
TRBJ1-4 15 TRBV10-2 CASSTGGTATEKLFF
TRBJ1-3 16 TRBV10-3 CAISESGKLSGNTIYF
TRBJ2-3 14 TRBV6-5 CASSYGRGRDTQYF
TRBJ1-2 13 TRBV6-5 CASRGPPFPGYTF
TRBJ1-6 16 TRBV27 CASSFYQGQGNSPLHF
TRBJ1-2 14 TRBV28 CASSFTGGRYGYTF
TRBJ1-2 16 TRBV24-1 CATSDSGRGAYYGYTF
TRBJ2-1 16 TRBV20-1 CSARVPGQGAYNEQFF
TRBJ2-1 16 TRBV5-6 CASSPLGRGGPDEQFF
TRBJ2-5 12 TRBV29-1 CSVGYGRVTQYF
TRBJ1-1 16 TRBV5-1 CASSLYGDRVIEEAFF
TRBJ2-2 16 TRBV4-3 CASSQDVQGGPGELFF
TRBJ1-1 13 TRBV20-1 CSAPPGGLTEAFF
TRBJ2-2 16 TRBV28 CASSFSSHTTVAELFF
TRBJ1-6 16 TRBV6-6 CASSYAGDRVNSPLHF
TRBJ2-6 18 TRBV7-2 CASSLPPQLVSTGSVLTF
TRBJ2-2 13 TRBV6-2/TRBV6-3 CASSYIGNGELFF